Shown below are 20 T cell receptor beta chains from a single sample sequenced in a study of shared clonotypes between healthy human individuals. Only in-frame clones appear in the TCRdb table, and some are missing; sequencing was by immunoSEQ multiplex PCR. The sample carries approximately 2,000,000 clones, 85% to 95% recorded once. Cells designated naive CD8 were CD45RO-negative and were positively selected for CCR7, with terminally differentiated effector memory CD45RA+ cells excluded. The sequenced material came from naive CD8+ T cells from PBMCs. The source of these receptors is a man aged 18 to 35 in good health. Some clones in this sample may be carry-over from other donors' samples.

CDR3 nucleotide sequence: TGTGCCAGCAGCTTGAACAGGGCGCCCCAAGAGACCCAGTACTTC. Residues: CASSLNRAPQETQYF. The chain is built from TRBV7-8 and TRBJ2-5, with D perhaps matching TRBD1 (6 bases). This CDR3 has 15 residues. Germline V gene lookup returns CDR1 SGHVS and CDR2 FQNEAQ. Trimming removed 3 bases at V and 1 base at J, with 12 bases between.

The J gene is TRBJ1-1, the V gene TRBV11-1, with unresolved D. The CDR3 length is 13 residues. V was pared by 5 bases and J by 0 bases, with 7 bases between. Germline V lookup: CDR1 SGHAT, CDR2 FQDESV (reference sequence). The DNA for the CDR3 is TGTGCCAGCAGCCCCCTTTTGAACACTGAAGCTTTCTTT. It codes for CASSPLLNTEAFF.

V is TRBV7-3 and J is TRBJ2-1; the D call may be TRBD1 or TRBD2 (6 bases each). Trimming pared 1 base from V and 15 bases from J, leaving 16 bases between. This CDR3 is 13 amino acids long. Germline CDR1 and CDR2: SGHTA and FQGTGA. The CDR3 nucleotides are TGTGCCAGCAGCTTAAACTATCGGGGGCGGGTGTTCTTC. Translated, it gives CASSLNYRGRVFF. Complete variable domain (other parts from reference TRBV7-3 and TRBJ2-1): GAGVSQTPSNKVTEKGKYVELRCDPISGHTALYWYRQSLGQGPEFLIYFQGTGAADDSGLPNDRFFAVRPEGSVSTLKIQRTERGDSAVYLCASSLNYRGRVFFGPGTRLTVL.

This clone has only one observation. The gene calls are TRBV5-1 and TRBJ2-3; 10 nucleotides line up with TRBD2. The CDR3 consists of 16 residues. Germline V gene data show CDR1 as SGHRS and CDR2 as YFSETQ. J was trimmed by 6 bases and V by 6 bases; bases with no gene match: 13. Here the CDR3 DNA reads TGCGCCAGCACAGGGACTAGCGATCCTCCAACTGATACGCAGTATTTT. This codes for CASTGTSDPPTDTQYF.

The rearrangement links TRBV4-1 to TRBJ2-3, with 7 bases matching TRBD2. V shed 4 bases and J 4 bases; nucleotides not matched to a gene: 17. Germline values: CDR1 MGHRA, CDR2 YSYEKL. The CDR3 length is 18 residues. The CDR3 region is CASSLLSGGGSVPDTQYF. The CDR3, as DNA: TGCGCCAGCAGCCTCCTATCCGGCGGCGGGAGTGTACCAGATACGCAGTATTTT.

This chain uses TRBV19 with TRBJ2-3, with 9 bases matching TRBD1. V dropped 4 bases and J dropped 3; count of bases not matched to a gene: 5. Per the germline V gene, CDR1 is LNHDA and CDR2 is SQIVND (reference sequence). There are 15 residues in the CDR3. CDR3 nucleotides: TGTGCCAGTAGTACATACAGGGGGCAGACAGATACGCAGTATTTT. Its translation: CASSTYRGQTDTQYF. The complete variable domain, with remaining parts taken from reference TRBV19 and TRBJ2-3, reads DGGITQSPKYLFRKEGQNVTLSCEQNLNHDAMYWYRQDPGQGLRLIYYSQIVNDFQKGDIAEGYSVSREKKESFPLTVTSAQKNPTAFYLCASSTYRGQTDTQYFGPGTRLTVL.

The rearrangement uses TRBV6-1 and TRBJ2-7, with 8 bases that match TRBD1. V shed 4 bases and J 1 base; nucleotides not matched to a gene: 6. Germline assignment: CDR1 MNHNS and CDR2 SASEGT. The CDR3 is made up of 15 amino acids. The CDR3 spells CASSGTRDRSYEQYF. DNA of the CDR3: TGTGCCAGCAGTGGCACTCGGGACAGGTCCTACGAGCAGTACTTC.

In its sample, this clone was seen a few times. The same CDR3 is also encoded by other DNA sequences in this sample. The chain employs TRBV19 and TRBJ2-7, with TRBD2 matching over 9 bases. Germline loops: CDR1 LNHDA, CDR2 SQIVND (reference sequence). The CDR3 has 14 amino acids. V trimming: 3 bases; J trimming: 0 bases; junction bases outside the gene matches: 0. CDR3 in DNA: TGTGCCAGTAGTATTAGCGGGAGCTCCTACGAGCAGTACTTC. It specifies CASSISGSSYEQYF.

The V gene is TRBV6-1, the J gene TRBJ1-5, with 7 positions matching TRBD1. J was trimmed by 5 bases and V by 2 bases; bases with no gene match: 6. The CDR3 consists of 15 residues. Per the germline V gene, CDR1 is MNHNS and CDR2 is SASEGT. Written as DNA, the CDR3 is TGTGCCAGCAGTGAAATTAAGGGGGCCCATCAGCCCCAGCATTTT. Translated, it gives CASSEIKGAHQPQHF.

The chain recombines TRBV7-3 with TRBJ2-3; D perhaps matches TRBD2 (6 bases). Germline CDR1 SGHTA, CDR2 FQGTGA. The length of the CDR3 is 16 residues. Trimming removed 2 bases at V and 0 bases at J, with 12 bases between. The CDR3 DNA reads TGTGCCAGCAGCTTATACCCGGGAGCTAGCACAGATACGCAGTATTTT. It is translated as CASSLYPGASTDTQYF.

The chain employs TRBV27 and TRBJ2-2; no clear D gene. CDR1 and CDR2 from the germline V gene are MNHEY and SMNVEV (reference sequence). V lost 3 bases and J 2 bases, leaving 10 bases between the germline ends. The CDR3 runs to 15 residues. The CDR3 DNA reads TGTGCCAGCAGTTTTTGGCAGAGAAACACCGGGGAGCTGTTTTTT. Protein sequence: CASSFWQRNTGELFF.

Details on this clone: This sample includes further DNA sequences coding for the same CDR3. The chain combines TRBV30 with TRBJ2-1; D is unclear. The CDR3 has 12 residues. Germline V gene lookup returns CDR1 GTSNPN and CDR2 SVGIG (reference sequence). V gave up 2 bases and J gave up 6 bases, with 8 bases separating them. The CDR3 loop reads CAWSLLGNEQFF. Here the CDR3 DNA reads TGTGCCTGGAGTCTCCTCGGCAATGAGCAGTTCTTC.

This clone was recorded only once. CDR3 bases: TGTGCCAGCAGTGACTCGAGAACAGGGAGGGTTTTCAATCAGCCCCAGCATTTT. Translation gives CASSDSRTGRVFNQPQHF. V is TRBV6-4 and J is TRBJ1-5; D may be TRBD1 (6 bases). There are 18 residues in the CDR3. The V end lost 0 bases, the J end lost 3 bases, and 18 bases lay between the germline ends. The germline V gene encodes CDR1 MRHNA and CDR2 SNTAGT.

This clone was picked up one time. The chain links TRBV9 to TRBJ2-1, with D tentatively TRBD2 (5 bases). CDR1 SGDLS and CDR2 YYNGEE come from the germline V gene. V was shortened by 5 bases and J by 4 bases, with 13 bases between the two germline ends. CDR3 size: 14 residues. CDR3 bases: TGTGCCAGCAGGGTCCTCCCGGGGTACAATGAGCAGTTCTTC. It codes for CASRVLPGYNEQFF.

This chain connects TRBV7-6 to TRBJ2-1; D is uncertain. V shed 6 bases and J shed 0 bases, with 15 bases lying between them. Germline V gene data show CDR1 as SGHVS and CDR2 as FNYEAQ. The CDR3 length is 16 residues. CDR3 nucleotide sequence: TGTGCCAGCAGTCCCCGGACGGCACACTCCTACAATGAGCAGTTCTTC. Translation gives CASSPRTAHSYNEQFF.

The chain carries TRBV28 and TRBJ2-4, with D uncertain. Trimming took off 5 bases at V and 5 bases at J, with 10 bases between the two ends. The germline V gene encodes CDR1 MDHEN and CDR2 SYDVKM. The CDR3 totals 13 residues. CDR3 region: CASSPPTQNIQYF. CDR3 DNA sequence: TGTGCCAGCAGTCCCCCGACTCAAAACATTCAGTACTTC.

The chain has TRBV7-9 and TRBJ1-1; D is perhaps TRBD1 (5 bases). The CDR3 runs 12 residues. Germline assignment: CDR1 SEHNR and CDR2 FQNEAQ (reference sequence). V lost 0 bases and J lost 9, with 8 bases in between. For the CDR3, the DNA is TGTGCCAGCAGCTTAGCGGCAGGGCAAGCTTTCTTT. As protein: CASSLAAGQAFF.

The chain carries TRBV5-6 and TRBJ2-7; perhaps D is TRBD1 or TRBD2 (5 bases each). V was cut by 0 bases and J by 3 bases, with 7 bases left in between. The V gene's germline CDR1 is SGHDT and CDR2 YYEEEE. The CDR3 extends over 13 amino acids. This CDR3 is CASSLGDDYEQYF. DNA for the CDR3: TGTGCCAGCAGCTTGGGGGACGACTACGAGCAGTACTTC.

This clone occurred once. The chain couples TRBV28 to TRBJ1-2, with D hard to call. Trimming took 3 bases from V and 1 from J, leaving 6 bases between them. The germline gives CDR1 MDHEN, CDR2 SYDVKM. The CDR3 length is 13 residues. CDR3 nucleotide sequence: TGTGCCAGCAGTTTCAGCAATAACTATGGCTACACCTTC. Protein product: CASSFSNNYGYTF.

The chain is built from TRBV28 and TRBJ1-1; no definite D call. The CDR3 extends over 16 amino acids. Trimming pared 2 bases from V and 0 bases from J, leaving 13 bases between. CDR1 and CDR2 (germline): MDHEN, SYDVKM. DNA of the CDR3: TGTGCCAGCAGTTTACCCCCGGGAAGTTTGAACACTGAAGCTTTCTTT. Amino acid sequence: CASSLPPGSLNTEAFF.